This T cell receptor (beta chain) was documented in a study of blood T cell repertoires in COVID-19. About the study: There were acute and convalescent COVID-19 samples, and they came from the United States, Italy and Spain. The cDNA or gDNA used as material had been derived from T cells, B-cell-depleted T cells, or PBMCs.

The junction had 3 bases not matched to a gene; V was cut back by 6 bases and J by 3 bases. Germline-derived CDR1 and CDR2 are SQVTM and ANQGSEA. The CDR3 length is 13 residues. As handled by the study authors: Amplification of reference gene primers provided the estimated nucleated cell counts. Method: immunoSEQ multiplex PCR; TCRdb's copy keeps in-frame clones and lacks some. That table is the source of V, J and clone size, and D and trimming were worked out from the DNA. The sample yields 200,000 to 250,000 clones, about 82% seen once. V gene TRBV29-1 combines with J gene TRBJ2-7; 12 bases map to TRBD2. The sample comprised peripheral blood. This clonotype was obtained from a woman aged 80 or over with acute or convalescent COVID-19. Here the CDR3 DNA reads TGCAGCGTGACTAGCGGGGGCCTCTACGAGCAGTACTTC. Protein sequence: CSVTSGGLYEQYF.